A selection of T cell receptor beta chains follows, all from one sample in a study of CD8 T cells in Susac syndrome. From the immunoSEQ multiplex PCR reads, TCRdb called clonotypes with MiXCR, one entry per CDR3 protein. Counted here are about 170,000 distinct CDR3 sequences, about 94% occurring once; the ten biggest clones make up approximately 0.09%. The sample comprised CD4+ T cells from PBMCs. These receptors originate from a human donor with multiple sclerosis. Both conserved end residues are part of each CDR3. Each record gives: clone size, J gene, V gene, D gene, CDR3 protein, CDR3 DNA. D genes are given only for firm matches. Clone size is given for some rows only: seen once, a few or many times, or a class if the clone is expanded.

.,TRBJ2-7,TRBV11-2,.,CASSLQGRTSRTPEQYF,TGTGCCAGCAGCTTACAGGGGCGTACTTCGAGGACTCCCGAGCAGTACTTC
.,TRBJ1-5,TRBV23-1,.,CASSLCPAGRSNQPQHF,TGCGCCAGCAGTCTCTGTCCAGCAGGGCGTAGCAATCAGCCCCAGCATTTT
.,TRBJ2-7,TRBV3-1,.,CASSQGVRIGDEQYF,TGTGCCAGCAGCCAAGGGGTCAGGATAGGCGACGAGCAGTACTTC
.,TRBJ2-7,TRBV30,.,CAWSSGLQSPLYEQYF,TGTGCCTGGAGTTCGGGACTCCAATCCCCCCTCTACGAGCAGTACTTC
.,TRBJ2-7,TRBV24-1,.,CATSAAGSLYEQYF,TGTGCCACCAGTGCTGCAGGGTCCCTCTACGAGCAGTACTTC
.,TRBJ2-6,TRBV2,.,CAAARGANVLTF,TGTGCCGCAGCGAGGGGGGCCAACGTCCTGACTTTC
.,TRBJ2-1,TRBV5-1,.,CASALAPENEQFF,TGCGCCAGTGCGCTGGCCCCCGAGAATGAGCAGTTCTTC
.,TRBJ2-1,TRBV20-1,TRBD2,CSAPPGLAGKGSYNEQFF,TGCAGTGCTCCCCCCGGACTAGCGGGAAAGGGCTCCTACAATGAGCAGTTCTTC
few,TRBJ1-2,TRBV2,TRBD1,CASRPGQLYGYTF,TGTGCCAGCAGACCGGGACAGCTCTATGGCTACACCTTC
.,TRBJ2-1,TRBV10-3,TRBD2,CAISESEGGNEQFF,TGTGCCATCAGTGAGTCGGAGGGAGGGAATGAGCAGTTCTTC
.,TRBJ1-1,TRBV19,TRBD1,CASSSRNDRGETFF,TGTGCCAGTAGTTCCCGTAACGACAGGGGAGAAACTTTCTTT